What follows is one T cell receptor beta chain and its context. As yet, its antigen is unknown. The V gene's germline CDR1 is SGHRS and CDR2 YFSETQ. The CDR3 has 17 amino acids. The V and J ends lost 2 bases and 10 bases, in that order; junction bases with no gene match: 19. Clones were read by immunoSEQ multiplex PCR, and TCRdb kept only the in-frame ones, dropping some. In the table there are roughly 100,000 clones, approximately 91% of which are singletons. The data were obtained in a study of T cell responses to AZD1222 COVID-19 vaccine. Study as a whole: Second-dose intervals of approximately 4 or approximately 12 weeks were pooled.

Whole-study findings and limits: There were mostly white British donors and more females than males, and clonal diversity was possibly underestimated. Just 5 to 7 AZD1222 recipients tested seropositive at baseline.

This chain connects TRBV5-1 to TRBJ1-1; 8 bases align to TRBD1. The sequence derives from an adult in good health. The starting material was peripheral blood, obtained on day 0 of AZD1222 vaccination. The CDR3: CASSLEPSGQGIDAAFF. In DNA form, the CDR3 reads TGCGCCAGCAGCTTAGAACCCTCCGGACAGGGTATAGACGCAGCTTTCTTT.